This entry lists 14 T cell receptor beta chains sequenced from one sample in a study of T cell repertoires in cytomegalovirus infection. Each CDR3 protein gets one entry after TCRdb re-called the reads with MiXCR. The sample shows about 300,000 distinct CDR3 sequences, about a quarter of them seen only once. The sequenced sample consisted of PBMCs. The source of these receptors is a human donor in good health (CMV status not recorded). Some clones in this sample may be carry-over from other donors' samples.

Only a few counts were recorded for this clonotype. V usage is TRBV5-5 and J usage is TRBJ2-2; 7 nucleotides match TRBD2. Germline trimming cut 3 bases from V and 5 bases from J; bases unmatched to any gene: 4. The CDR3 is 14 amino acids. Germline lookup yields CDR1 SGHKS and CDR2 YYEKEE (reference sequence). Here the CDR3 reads CASSWDYGTGELFF. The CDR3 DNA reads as TGTGCCAGCAGCTGGGACTACGGAACCGGGGAGCTGTTTTTT.

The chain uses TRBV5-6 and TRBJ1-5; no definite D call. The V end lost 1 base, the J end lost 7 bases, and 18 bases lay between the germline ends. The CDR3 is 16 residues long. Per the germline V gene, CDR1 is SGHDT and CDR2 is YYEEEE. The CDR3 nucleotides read TGTGCCAGCAGCTTGAGGCGGGAACAATTTGGGCAGCCCCAGCATTTT. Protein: CASSLRREQFGQPQHF.

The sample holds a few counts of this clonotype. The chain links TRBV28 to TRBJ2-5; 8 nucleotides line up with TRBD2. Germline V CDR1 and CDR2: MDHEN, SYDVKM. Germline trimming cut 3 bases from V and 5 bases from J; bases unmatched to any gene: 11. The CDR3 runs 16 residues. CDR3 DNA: TGTGCCAGCAGTTTTCTGGCGGGGGGTCCGGGTGAGACCCAGTACTTC. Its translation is CASSFLAGGPGETQYF. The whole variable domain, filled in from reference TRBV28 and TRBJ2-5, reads DVKVTQSSRYLVKRTGEKVFLECVQDMDHENMFWYRQDPGLGLRLIYFSYDVKMKEKGDIPEGYSVSREKKERFSLILESASTNQTSMYLCASSFLAGGPGETQYFGPGTRLLVL.

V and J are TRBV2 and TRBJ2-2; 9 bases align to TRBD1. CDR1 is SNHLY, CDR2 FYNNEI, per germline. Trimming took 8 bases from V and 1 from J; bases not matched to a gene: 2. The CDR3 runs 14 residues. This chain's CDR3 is CASRTGVNTGELFF. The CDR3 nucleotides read TGTGCCAGCCGGACAGGGGTGAACACCGGGGAGCTGTTTTTT.

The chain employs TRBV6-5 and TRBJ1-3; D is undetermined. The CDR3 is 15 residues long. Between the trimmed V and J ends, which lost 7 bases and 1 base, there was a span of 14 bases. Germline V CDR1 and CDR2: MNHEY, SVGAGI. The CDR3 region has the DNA TGTGCCAGCACCGGCAGGCTTTTATCTGGAAACACCATATATTTT. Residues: CASTGRLLSGNTIYF.

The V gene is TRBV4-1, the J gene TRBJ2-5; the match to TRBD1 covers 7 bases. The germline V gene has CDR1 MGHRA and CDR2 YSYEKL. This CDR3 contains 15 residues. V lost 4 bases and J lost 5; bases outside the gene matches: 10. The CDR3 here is CASSRATGVWETQYF. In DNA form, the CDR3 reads TGCGCCAGCAGCCGCGCAACAGGGGTTTGGGAGACCCAGTACTTC.

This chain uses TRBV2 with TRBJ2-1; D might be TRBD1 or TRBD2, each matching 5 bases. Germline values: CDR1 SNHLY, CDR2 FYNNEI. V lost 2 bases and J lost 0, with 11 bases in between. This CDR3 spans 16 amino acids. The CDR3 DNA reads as TGTGCCAGCAGTGAACGAGGGGCGAGCTCCTACAATGAGCAGTTCTTC. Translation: CASSERGASSYNEQFF.

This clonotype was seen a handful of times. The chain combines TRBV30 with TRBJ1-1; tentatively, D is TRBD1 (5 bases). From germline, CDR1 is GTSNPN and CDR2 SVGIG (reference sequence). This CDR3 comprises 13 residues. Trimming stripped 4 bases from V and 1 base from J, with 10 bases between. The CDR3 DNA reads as TGTGCCTGGACCCTCGGGGCGAACACTGAAGCTTTCTTT. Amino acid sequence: CAWTLGANTEAFF.

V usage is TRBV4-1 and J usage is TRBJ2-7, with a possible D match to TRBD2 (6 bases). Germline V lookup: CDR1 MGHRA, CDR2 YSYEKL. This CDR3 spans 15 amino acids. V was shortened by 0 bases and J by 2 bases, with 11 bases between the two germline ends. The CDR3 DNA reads TGCGCCAGCAGCCAAGAGGGAGGAATAACCTACGAGCAGTACTTC. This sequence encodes CASSQEGGITYEQYF.

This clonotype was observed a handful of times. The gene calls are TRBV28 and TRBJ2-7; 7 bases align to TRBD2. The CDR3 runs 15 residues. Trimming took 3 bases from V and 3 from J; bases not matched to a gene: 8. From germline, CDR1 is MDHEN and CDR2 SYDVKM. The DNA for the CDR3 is TGTGCCAGCAGTTTGGGGACTACCAGCCTCTACGAGCAGTACTTC. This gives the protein CASSLGTTSLYEQYF.

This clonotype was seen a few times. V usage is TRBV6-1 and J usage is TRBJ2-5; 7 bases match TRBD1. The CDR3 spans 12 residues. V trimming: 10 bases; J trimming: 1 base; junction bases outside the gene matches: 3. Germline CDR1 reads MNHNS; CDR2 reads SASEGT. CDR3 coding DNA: TGTGCCACCTCAGGGGGCCAAGAGACCCAGTACTTC. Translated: CATSGGQETQYF.

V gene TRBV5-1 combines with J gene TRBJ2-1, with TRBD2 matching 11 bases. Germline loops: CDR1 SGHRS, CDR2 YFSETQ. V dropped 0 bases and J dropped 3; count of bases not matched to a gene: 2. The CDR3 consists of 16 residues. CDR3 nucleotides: TGCGCCAGCAGCTTGGAGGGACTAGCGGACTACAATGAGCAGTTCTTC. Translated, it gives CASSLEGLADYNEQFF.

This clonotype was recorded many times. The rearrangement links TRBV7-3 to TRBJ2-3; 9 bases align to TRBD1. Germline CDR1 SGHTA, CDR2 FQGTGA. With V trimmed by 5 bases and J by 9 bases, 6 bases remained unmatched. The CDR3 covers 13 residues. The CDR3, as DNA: TGTGCCAGCAGCGCGGGACAGGGAGGGACGCAGTATTTT. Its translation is CASSAGQGGTQYF.

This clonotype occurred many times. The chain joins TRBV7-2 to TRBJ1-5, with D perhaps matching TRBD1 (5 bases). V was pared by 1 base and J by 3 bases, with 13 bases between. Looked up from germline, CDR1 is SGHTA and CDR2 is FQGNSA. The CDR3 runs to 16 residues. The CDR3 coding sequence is TGTGCCAGCAGCTTAGGAAGCCGCAGGGTCAATCAGCCCCAGCATTTT. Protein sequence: CASSLGSRRVNQPQHF.